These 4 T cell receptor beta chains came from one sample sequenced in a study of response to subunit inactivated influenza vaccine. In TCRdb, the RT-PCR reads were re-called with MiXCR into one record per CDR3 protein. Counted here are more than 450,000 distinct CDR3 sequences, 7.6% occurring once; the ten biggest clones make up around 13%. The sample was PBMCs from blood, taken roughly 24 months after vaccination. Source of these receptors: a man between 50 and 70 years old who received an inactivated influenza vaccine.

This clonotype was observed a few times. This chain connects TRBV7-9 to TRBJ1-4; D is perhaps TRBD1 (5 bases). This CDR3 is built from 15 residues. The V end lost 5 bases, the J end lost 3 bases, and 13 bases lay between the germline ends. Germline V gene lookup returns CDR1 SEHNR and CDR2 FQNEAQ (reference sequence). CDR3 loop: CASSQPGRANEKLFF. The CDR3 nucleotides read TGTGCCAGCAGCCAACCGGGACGGGCTAATGAAAAACTGTTTTTT.

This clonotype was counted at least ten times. In nucleotides, the CDR3 is TGTGCCAGCTCACCATTCGGCGAGACGCAGTATTTT. This codes for CASSPFGETQYF. The rearrangement uses TRBV18 and TRBJ2-5; D ambiguous. The better agreement between TRBJ2-3 and the DNA end casts doubt on the J call. The CDR3 is made up of 12 amino acids. CDR1 is KGHSH, CDR2 LQKENI, per germline.

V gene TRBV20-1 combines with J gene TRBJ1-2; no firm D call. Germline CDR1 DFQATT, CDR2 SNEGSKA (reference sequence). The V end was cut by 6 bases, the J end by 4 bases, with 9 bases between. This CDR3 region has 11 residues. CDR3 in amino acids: CSADIPYGYTF. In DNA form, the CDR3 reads TGCAGTGCCGACATCCCCTATGGCTACACCTTC.

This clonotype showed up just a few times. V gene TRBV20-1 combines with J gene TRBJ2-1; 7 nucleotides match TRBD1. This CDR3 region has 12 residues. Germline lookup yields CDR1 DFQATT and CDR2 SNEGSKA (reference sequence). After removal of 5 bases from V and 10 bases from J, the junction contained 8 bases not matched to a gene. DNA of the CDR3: TGCAGTGCTGGACGACAGGGCTGGGAGCAGTTCTTC. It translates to CSAGRQGWEQFF.